The rows below give T cell receptor beta chains drawn from one sample of a study of CD8+CD57+ T cells in acquired aplastic anemia. MiXCR was run by TCRdb on the reads, yielding one entry per CDR3 protein. The sample records approximately 170,000 distinct CDR3 sequences, approximately 60% being singletons. Sequenced sample: sorted CD4+, CD8+, or CD8+CD57+ T cells (not recorded which) from PBMCs. The source is a human donor in good health. The CDR3 runs from the conserved cysteine through the conserved F or W. D genes are given only for firm matches. The listing skips clone size in some rows; elsewhere it reads once, few, many or a size class.

J gene	clone size	D gene	V gene	CDR3 DNA	CDR3 protein
TRBJ2-1	NA	NA	TRBV9	TGTGCCAGCAGCCCGCGGGACGGCAGCCCGTACACTGAGCAGTTCTTC	CASSPRDGSPYTEQFF
TRBJ1-2	once	TRBD1	TRBV7-6	TGTGCCAGCAGCTTGGGGAGGACAGGGGATGGCTACACCTTC	CASSLGRTGDGYTF
TRBJ2-7	many	NA	TRBV10-3	TGTGCCATCAGTGAGCCCGCCGGGACCGCTCACGAGCAGTACTTC	CAISEPAGTAHEQYF
TRBJ1-1	NA	TRBD1	TRBV2	TGTGCCAGCACTAGGGACAGGGGGCAAGGCACTGAGGCTTTCTTT	CASTRDRGQGTEAFF
TRBJ2-2	NA	NA	TRBV7-6	TGTGCCAGCAGCTTTTCAGGGTCTTCCGGGGAGCTGTTTTTT	CASSFSGSSGELFF
TRBJ2-5	few	NA	TRBV13	TGTGCCAGCAGTTCCTGGGGTAGAGAGACCCAGTACTTC	CASSSWGRETQYF
TRBJ2-1	NA	NA	TRBV19	TGTGCCAGTAGTATTGGGCAGTTCTTC	CASSIGQFF
TRBJ1-2	NA	NA	TRBV25-1	TGTGCCAGCAGTGATCTCGACATAGGAACCAACTATGGCTACACCTTC	CASSDLDIGTNYGYTF
TRBJ2-1	NA	TRBD1	TRBV7-2	TGTGCCAGCAGCAGCCTCGGGACAGGGGGCAAAAATGAGCAGTTCTTC	CASSSLGTGGKNEQFF
TRBJ1-6	NA	NA	TRBV10-2	TGCGCCAGCAGCGCCGGGGACAACGGATCACCCCTCCACTTT	CASSAGDNGSPLHF
TRBJ1-4	NA	TRBD1	TRBV20-1	TGCAGTGCTCCCGACAGGGGCGGTGAAAAACTGTTTTTT	CSAPDRGGEKLFF
TRBJ2-5	NA	NA	TRBV9	TGTGCCAGCAGCTATGACAGTCAGGAGACCCAGTACTTC	CASSYDSQETQYF
TRBJ2-3	NA	NA	TRBV6-4	TGTGCCAGCAGTGACGAAAGCACAGATACGCAGTATTTT	CASSDESTDTQYF
TRBJ1-2	few	NA	TRBV11-2	TGTGCCAGCAGCTCCTACGTGGGGGGGGAGGATGGCTACACCTTC	CASSSYVGGEDGYTF
TRBJ2-1	few	TRBD2	TRBV2	TGTGCCAGCACTTCGCTAGCGGGGCCCTACAATGAGCAGTTCTTC	CASTSLAGPYNEQFF
TRBJ2-1	many	NA	TRBV24-1	TGTGCCACCAGTGGACTGGGGAATGGGAATGAGCAGTTCTTC	CATSGLGNGNEQFF
TRBJ2-1	many	TRBD1	TRBV5-4	TGTGCCAGCAGGGGACAGGGCCTGATGGATGAGCAGTTCTTC	CASRGQGLMDEQFF
TRBJ2-7	few	NA	TRBV2	TGTGCCGCGGGAACCTACGAGCAGTACTTC	CAAGTYEQYF
TRBJ1-5	NA	TRBD1	TRBV12-3/TRBV12-4	TGTGCCAGCAGGCTCTCAGGGGGCAGCAATCAGCCCCAGCATTTT	CASRLSGGSNQPQHF
TRBJ2-3	NA	TRBD1	TRBV15	TGTGCCACCAGCAGAGACCCAGGGGGCGCAGATACGCAGTATTTT	CATSRDPGGADTQYF
TRBJ2-3	once	NA	TRBV20-1	TGCAGTGCTAGAGCTGGGCCAGATACGCAGTATTTT	CSARAGPDTQYF
TRBJ2-1	NA	NA	TRBV2	TGTGCCAGCTCACCCCCCGGACTGTTAAACAATGAGCAGTTCTTC	CASSPPGLLNNEQFF
TRBJ2-1	once	TRBD2	TRBV5-1	TGTGCCAGCAGTTCGATTAAAGGGACTAGGAACAATGAGCAGTTCTTC	CASSSIKGTRNNEQFF
TRBJ2-1	NA	NA	TRBV9	TGTGCCAGCAGCGTAGGGGGGACGAGCTCCTACAATGAGCAGTTCTTC	CASSVGGTSSYNEQFF
TRBJ1-4	few	NA	TRBV4-1	TGCGCCAGCAGCCGCGAGGCTTTTAATGAAAAACTGTTTTTT	CASSREAFNEKLFF
TRBJ2-7	NA	NA	TRBV20-1	TGCAGTCCCCACAGGGACGAGCAGTACTTC	CSPHRDEQYF
TRBJ1-1	few	NA	TRBV7-2	TGTGCCAGCAGCTTCCAGAAAAATGCTGGTACTGAAGCTTTCTTT	CASSFQKNAGTEAFF
TRBJ2-3	NA	NA	TRBV29-1	TGCAGTGCTCGGGACCGGCGGGCGTACACAGATACGCAGTATTTT	CSARDRRAYTDTQYF
TRBJ2-7	NA	NA	TRBV9	TGTGCCAGCAGCTTGAATTACGGCTCCTACGAGCAGTACTTC	CASSLNYGSYEQYF
TRBJ2-1	many	NA	TRBV9	TGTGCCAGCAGCGTAGACCCGAATTATGATGAGCAGTTCTTC	CASSVDPNYDEQFF
TRBJ2-7	NA	TRBD2	TRBV11-1	TGTGCCAGCAGCTTAGCGGGACTAGCGGGTTATGAGCAGTACTTC	CASSLAGLAGYEQYF
TRBJ1-6	NA	TRBD1	TRBV7-8	TGTGCCAGCAGGTTCCCGGGACAGGCCGCAAATTCACCCCTCCACTTT	CASRFPGQAANSPLHF
TRBJ2-7	NA	NA	TRBV7-2	TGTGCCAGCAGCTTAGCGGGACGAGGGAGCGAGCAGTACTTC	CASSLAGRGSEQYF
TRBJ2-2	NA	NA	TRBV12-3/TRBV12-4	TGTGCCAGCAGCGGGACGGCCAACACCGGGGAGCTGTTTTTT	CASSGTANTGELFF
TRBJ2-7	NA	NA	TRBV7-8	TGTGCCAGCAGCTTAGATTTAGGACGGAGCTACGAGCAGTACTTC	CASSLDLGRSYEQYF
TRBJ2-7	NA	NA	TRBV2	TGTGCCAGCAGTGAAGGGGTTCTAAGCTCCTACGAGCAGTACTTC	CASSEGVLSSYEQYF
TRBJ1-2	NA	NA	TRBV12-3/TRBV12-4	TGTGCCAGCAGTTTAAACACTAACTATGGCTACACCTTC	CASSLNTNYGYTF
TRBJ1-5	NA	NA	TRBV29-1	TGCAGCGTTGCAGGAGGGACCAATCAGCCCCAGCATTTT	CSVAGGTNQPQHF
TRBJ2-1	many	NA	TRBV6-6	TGTGCCAGCAGTTACGGTAGGGAATATGAGCAGTTCTTC	CASSYGREYEQFF
TRBJ2-3	many	TRBD1	TRBV2	TGTGCCAGCAGTGCATCGGAGTACGGGGACAGGGGGAATTTTACGGGGAGCACAGATACGCAGTATTTT	CASSASEYGDRGNFTGSTDTQYF
TRBJ2-7	few	TRBD1	TRBV29-1	TGCAGCGTTGGAGGCCCAGGGCAGGGGGCCGACGAGCAGTACTTC	CSVGGPGQGADEQYF
TRBJ1-1	NA	NA	TRBV2	TGTGCCAGCGGAGGGGGGGGGGCAGGTTTGAACACTGAAGCTTTCTTT	CASGGGGAGLNTEAFF
TRBJ2-4	NA	NA	TRBV6-1	TGTGCCAGCTCAACGGGATTCGGGATAATTCAGTACTTC	CASSTGFGIIQYF
TRBJ1-1	NA	NA	TRBV2	TGTGCCAGCAGCTTGCGGGGATCCATGAACACTGAAGCTTTCTTT	CASSLRGSMNTEAFF
TRBJ2-5	NA	TRBD1	TRBV7-2	TGTGCCAGCAGCTTAGCGCAGGGGGCATGGGAGACCCAGTACTTC	CASSLAQGAWETQYF
TRBJ2-3	few	TRBD2	TRBV2	TGTGCCAGCAGTGGCGGGGGGCCCGTCACAGATACGCAGTATTTT	CASSGGGPVTDTQYF
TRBJ2-3	many	NA	TRBV7-9	TGTGCCAGCAGCTTAGGGGATTCAGCGGGCAGATCGCAGTATTTT	CASSLGDSAGRSQYF
TRBJ2-1	once	TRBD1	TRBV5-1	TGCGCCAGCAGCTGGGACAGGGATGAGCAGTTCTTC	CASSWDRDEQFF
TRBJ1-5	NA	NA	TRBV29-1	TGCAGCGTTGCTTCAGGGGCTGGGCAGCCCCAGCATTTT	CSVASGAGQPQHF
TRBJ2-5	NA	NA	TRBV29-1	TGCAGCGCCTGGGTCCAAGAGACCCAGTACTTC	CSAWVQETQYF
TRBJ2-1	many	NA	TRBV19	TGTGCCAGTAGTATAGATTCGCAAAATGTTGAGAGGGGACGGCTCTACAATGAGCAGTTCTTC	CASSIDSQNVERGRLYNEQFF
TRBJ2-7	NA	NA	TRBV15	TGTGCCACCAGCAGCGCCGTGACACGGTCCTACGAGCAGTACTTC	CATSSAVTRSYEQYF
TRBJ2-1	NA	NA	TRBV2	TGTGCCACCTCGATGGAGGGAAGTGAGCAGTTCTTC	CATSMEGSEQFF
TRBJ2-1	NA	NA	TRBV5-1	TGCGCCAGCAGCAGAGCGGAGAGCTCCTACAATGAGCAGTTCTTC	CASSRAESSYNEQFF
TRBJ2-1	many	NA	TRBV19	TGTGCCAGTAGTATGGGCGGGAAAAGCTCCTACAATGAGCAGTTCTTC	CASSMGGKSSYNEQFF
TRBJ2-7	NA	NA	TRBV5-1	TGCGCCAGCAGCTTGGAGGGGCGACAGTACTTC	CASSLEGRQYF
TRBJ1-5	NA	NA	TRBV19	TGTGCCAGTAGTACCCCCCTCACGGTACGTCAGCCCCAGCATTTT	CASSTPLTVRQPQHF